This T cell receptor (beta chain) appears in the sequencing data of a study of shared clonotypes between healthy human individuals. This clone was seen only once. The antigen remains unidentified. Study results and limitations: Rarefaction gave evidence that sorted-subset sequencing remained incomplete despite large depth.

Data came from immunoSEQ multiplex PCR; TCRdb stores just in-frame clones and leaves some out. The sample has about 700,000 clones, under 80% seen once; the top ten hold more than 1.5%. The CDR3 extends over 15 amino acids. Germline-derived CDR1 and CDR2 are LNHDA and SQIVND (reference sequence). V dropped 6 bases and J dropped 0; count of bases not matched to a gene: 4. The TCR sequence derives from a woman aged 30 to 39 in good health. V gene TRBV19 combines with J gene TRBJ2-1; 8 bases align to TRBD1. Sequenced input: memory CD4+ T cells sorted from blood. Stated subset: CD45RA-negative fraction. CDR3 sequence reads: CASRDREISYNEQFF. CDR3 sequence (DNA): TGTGCCAGTAGGGACAGGGAAATCTCCTACAATGAGCAGTTCTTC.